This is a list of T cell receptor beta chains from one sample in a study of hypomethylating agent response in myelodysplastic syndrome. Clones were read by immunoSEQ multiplex PCR, and TCRdb kept only the in-frame ones, dropping some. The sample lists some 3,500 clones; 82% were seen once. The specimen comprised bone marrow, sampled before or after starting hypomethylating agent treatment for myelodysplastic syndrome (not recorded which). Source of these receptors: a human donor with myelodysplastic syndrome. Each CDR3 is given with its conserved first and last residue. The order of the fields is V gene, J gene, D gene, clone size, CDR3 DNA, CDR3 protein. The D gene is left open where the match is weak. Part of the rows lack a size; the others show once, few, many or a class for expanded clones.

v_gene: TRBV11-1; j_gene: TRBJ2-1; d_gene: TRBD2; abundance: -; CDR3nt: TGTGCCAGCAGCCTAGCGGAGGGGTCCTACAATGAGCAGTTCTTC; CDR3aa: CASSLAEGSYNEQFF
v_gene: TRBV5-5; j_gene: TRBJ2-3; d_gene: -; abundance: -; CDR3nt: TGTGCCAGCAGCTTCGAATCGTCAGATACGCAGTATTTT; CDR3aa: CASSFESSDTQYF
v_gene: TRBV7-9; j_gene: TRBJ1-2; d_gene: -; abundance: -; CDR3nt: TGTGCCAGCAGCTTAGACGGCTACACCTTC; CDR3aa: CASSLDGYTF
v_gene: TRBV5-4; j_gene: TRBJ2-5; d_gene: TRBD1; abundance: -; CDR3nt: TGTGCCAGCAGAGTTGGGACAGGGGAGACCCAGTACTTC; CDR3aa: CASRVGTGETQYF
v_gene: TRBV4-1; j_gene: TRBJ1-2; d_gene: -; abundance: -; CDR3nt: TGCGCCAGCAGCCAAGAGGGTGGAGGCTATGGCTACACCTTC; CDR3aa: CASSQEGGGYGYTF
v_gene: TRBV11-2; j_gene: TRBJ2-7; d_gene: TRBD2; abundance: -; CDR3nt: TGTGCCAGCAGCGGAGGGACTAGTCGGTACGAGCAGTACTTC; CDR3aa: CASSGGTSRYEQYF
v_gene: TRBV7-2; j_gene: TRBJ2-7; d_gene: -; abundance: few; CDR3nt: TGTGCCAGCAGTTGGGGAGGGGGTAAGCAGTACTTC; CDR3aa: CASSWGGGKQYF
v_gene: TRBV4-1; j_gene: TRBJ2-7; d_gene: -; abundance: once; CDR3nt: TGCGCCAGCAGCCTCCTGTCAGGGGGGGAAGACGAGCAGTACTTC; CDR3aa: CASSLLSGGEDEQYF
v_gene: TRBV19; j_gene: TRBJ1-1; d_gene: -; abundance: -; CDR3nt: TGTGCCAGTAGTATAGAGGGAGTGAACACTGAAGCTTTCTTT; CDR3aa: CASSIEGVNTEAFF
v_gene: TRBV7-8; j_gene: TRBJ1-3; d_gene: -; abundance: -; CDR3nt: TGTGCCAGCAGCTCCTTCAGGGCTGGAAACACCATATATTTT; CDR3aa: CASSSFRAGNTIYF
v_gene: TRBV7-6; j_gene: TRBJ2-7; d_gene: TRBD2; abundance: -; CDR3nt: TGTGCCAGCAGCTCACGACTAGCGGGGGCCAAGTACGAGCAGTACTTC; CDR3aa: CASSSRLAGAKYEQYF
v_gene: TRBV10-2; j_gene: TRBJ2-5; d_gene: -; abundance: -; CDR3nt: TGCGCCAGCAGTGGGTCGGACAAACAAGAGACCCAGTACTTC; CDR3aa: CASSGSDKQETQYF
v_gene: TRBV7-9; j_gene: TRBJ1-4; d_gene: -; abundance: once; CDR3nt: TGTGCCAGCAGCCCCTGGCAAGGTGCTAATGAAAAACTGTTTTTT; CDR3aa: CASSPWQGANEKLFF
v_gene: TRBV6-5; j_gene: TRBJ1-6; d_gene: -; abundance: few; CDR3nt: TGTGCCAGCAGTCAGGGTAATTCACCCCTCCACTTT; CDR3aa: CASSQGNSPLHF
v_gene: TRBV7-8; j_gene: TRBJ2-5; d_gene: -; abundance: -; CDR3nt: TGTGCCAGCAGCTTAATAGAGACCCAGTACTTC; CDR3aa: CASSLIETQYF
v_gene: TRBV10-3; j_gene: TRBJ2-3; d_gene: -; abundance: -; CDR3nt: TGTGCCATCAGTGAGTCGGGGGGAGGAGGCACAGATACGCAGTATTTT; CDR3aa: CAISESGGGGTDTQYF
v_gene: TRBV23-1; j_gene: TRBJ1-3; d_gene: -; abundance: -; CDR3nt: TGCGCCACCAACTACTCCCCAGGGAGAGGGGTTGGAAACACCATATATTTT; CDR3aa: CATNYSPGRGVGNTIYF
v_gene: TRBV27; j_gene: TRBJ2-3; d_gene: -; abundance: -; CDR3nt: TGTGCCAGCAGTTTATATGGCCTACGGGGGACGCAGTATTTT; CDR3aa: CASSLYGLRGTQYF
v_gene: TRBV18; j_gene: TRBJ2-3; d_gene: TRBD1; abundance: -; CDR3nt: TGTGCCAGCTCCTACCCCCCGACAGGGCCCTTTTCAGATACGCAGTATTTT; CDR3aa: CASSYPPTGPFSDTQYF
v_gene: TRBV5-5; j_gene: TRBJ2-1; d_gene: TRBD2; abundance: -; CDR3nt: TGTGCCAGCAGCTCTTATTTCACGACTAGCGGGACTGAGCAGTTCTTC; CDR3aa: CASSSYFTTSGTEQFF
v_gene: TRBV7-3; j_gene: TRBJ1-2; d_gene: -; abundance: few; CDR3nt: TGTGCCAGCAGCTTAGCAACAGGATTTGGCTACACCTTC; CDR3aa: CASSLATGFGYTF
v_gene: TRBV19; j_gene: TRBJ1-2; d_gene: -; abundance: -; CDR3nt: TGTGCCAGTAGTGCAAAGGGGACGGGCCCTTCGGGCTATGGCTACACCTTC; CDR3aa: CASSAKGTGPSGYGYTF
v_gene: TRBV5-1; j_gene: TRBJ2-1; d_gene: -; abundance: -; CDR3nt: TGCGCCAGCAGCTTGTACCGCTCCTACAATGAGCAGTTCTTC; CDR3aa: CASSLYRSYNEQFF
v_gene: TRBV5-1; j_gene: TRBJ1-1; d_gene: -; abundance: -; CDR3nt: TGCGCCAGCAGCCGTTCCTCTGGGGGGGAGACTGAAGCTTTCTTT; CDR3aa: CASSRSSGGETEAFF
v_gene: TRBV7-3; j_gene: TRBJ2-1; d_gene: -; abundance: -; CDR3nt: TGTGCCAGCAGCTTTCTCCGAAATGAGCAGTTCTTC; CDR3aa: CASSFLRNEQFF
v_gene: TRBV6-1; j_gene: TRBJ2-5; d_gene: -; abundance: -; CDR3nt: -; CDR3aa: CASTGWGQGAFEYF
v_gene: TRBV7-8; j_gene: TRBJ2-7; d_gene: TRBD1; abundance: -; CDR3nt: TGTGCCAGCAGCCCCGGGACAGCCAATTCCTACGAGCAGTACTTC; CDR3aa: CASSPGTANSYEQYF
v_gene: TRBV6-1; j_gene: TRBJ2-7; d_gene: -; abundance: -; CDR3nt: TGTGCCAGCAGTGAAAGCCCGAACCTCCTCTCAATATCCTACGAGCAGTACTTC; CDR3aa: CASSESPNLLSISYEQYF
v_gene: TRBV14; j_gene: TRBJ1-1; d_gene: TRBD1; abundance: -; CDR3nt: TGTGCCAGCAGCCAACGCAGGGGGGAGGACACTGAAGCTTTCTTT; CDR3aa: CASSQRRGEDTEAFF
v_gene: TRBV29-1; j_gene: TRBJ2-7; d_gene: TRBD1; abundance: -; CDR3nt: TGCAGCGTTATACAGGGGGCCGGTGAGCAGTACTTC; CDR3aa: CSVIQGAGEQYF
v_gene: TRBV28; j_gene: TRBJ2-5; d_gene: -; abundance: -; CDR3nt: TGTGCCAGCAGTTTATCCCCCGCTCAAGAGACCCAGTACTTC; CDR3aa: CASSLSPAQETQYF
v_gene: TRBV7-9; j_gene: TRBJ2-5; d_gene: TRBD1; abundance: -; CDR3nt: TGTGCCAGCAGCTGGGGGACAGCCCAAGAGACCCAGTACTTC; CDR3aa: CASSWGTAQETQYF
v_gene: TRBV2; j_gene: TRBJ2-7; d_gene: -; abundance: -; CDR3nt: TGTGCCAGCAATCCCCATCCGGGGCCCTACGAGCAGTACTTC; CDR3aa: CASNPHPGPYEQYF
v_gene: TRBV9; j_gene: TRBJ1-4; d_gene: TRBD1; abundance: -; CDR3nt: TGTGCCAGCAGCGTAGGGCAGGGGGCTGGTGAAAAACTGTTTTTT; CDR3aa: CASSVGQGAGEKLFF
v_gene: TRBV5-5; j_gene: TRBJ2-4; d_gene: -; abundance: -; CDR3nt: TGTGCCAGCAGCTTGCCCCCGGGAAACATTCAGTACTTC; CDR3aa: CASSLPPGNIQYF
v_gene: TRBV6-6; j_gene: TRBJ1-4; d_gene: TRBD1; abundance: -; CDR3nt: TGTGCCAGCAGTTACTCGACAGGGCGTAATGAAAAACTGTTTTTT; CDR3aa: CASSYSTGRNEKLFF
v_gene: TRBV2; j_gene: TRBJ2-7; d_gene: TRBD2; abundance: -; CDR3nt: TGTGCCAGCAGCGAACACCTAGCGGGAGCGCAGTACTTC; CDR3aa: CASSEHLAGAQYF
v_gene: TRBV29-1; j_gene: TRBJ2-7; d_gene: -; abundance: -; CDR3nt: TGCAGCGTCAGTCAAGCCCCGATACAGTACTTC; CDR3aa: CSVSQAPIQYF
v_gene: TRBV5-6; j_gene: TRBJ2-3; d_gene: -; abundance: -; CDR3nt: TGTGCCAGCAGCTTTGGAGGAATGGGTCCCTCCACGCAGTATTTT; CDR3aa: CASSFGGMGPSTQYF
v_gene: TRBV19; j_gene: TRBJ2-3; d_gene: -; abundance: -; CDR3nt: TGTGCCAGTAGTATTGTGGGGGTTAACACAGATACGCAGTATTTT; CDR3aa: CASSIVGVNTDTQYF
v_gene: TRBV6-1; j_gene: TRBJ1-5; d_gene: TRBD1; abundance: -; CDR3nt: TGTGCCAGCAGTCGGGACAGAGGACAGCCCCAGCATTTT; CDR3aa: CASSRDRGQPQHF
v_gene: TRBV6-1; j_gene: TRBJ2-5; d_gene: -; abundance: once; CDR3nt: TGTGCCAGCAGTGAATTTGGTAGAGGGGTTGAAGAGACCCAGTACTTC; CDR3aa: CASSEFGRGVEETQYF
v_gene: TRBV2; j_gene: TRBJ2-2; d_gene: TRBD1; abundance: -; CDR3nt: TGTGCCAGCAGAGCCGGGACAGGGCGCGCCGGGGAGCTGTTTTTT; CDR3aa: CASRAGTGRAGELFF
v_gene: TRBV4-1; j_gene: TRBJ2-3; d_gene: -; abundance: -; CDR3nt: TGCGCCAGCAGCCGAGGGGGGCTTAGCACAGATACGCAGTATTTT; CDR3aa: CASSRGGLSTDTQYF